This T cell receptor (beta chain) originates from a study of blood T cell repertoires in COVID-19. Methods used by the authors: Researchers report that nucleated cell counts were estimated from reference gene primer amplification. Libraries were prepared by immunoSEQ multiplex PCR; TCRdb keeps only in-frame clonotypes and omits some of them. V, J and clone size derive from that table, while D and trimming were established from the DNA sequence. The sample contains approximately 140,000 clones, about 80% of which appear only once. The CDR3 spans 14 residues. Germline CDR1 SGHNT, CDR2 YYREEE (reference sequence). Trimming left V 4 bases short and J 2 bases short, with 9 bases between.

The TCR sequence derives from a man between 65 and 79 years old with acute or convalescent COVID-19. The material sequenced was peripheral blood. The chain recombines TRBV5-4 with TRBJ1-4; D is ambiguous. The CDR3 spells CASSAGGTNEKLFF. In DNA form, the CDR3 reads TGTGCCAGCAGCGCCGGAGGGACTAATGAAAAACTGTTTTTT.